This TCR beta chain was documented in a study of beta chain features in type 1 diabetes. Study-level results: All four CD4+ subsets of Type 1 diabetes patients contained TCRB CDR3s that were moderately but significantly shorter. A greater similarity of naive, central memory and Treg TCRB repertoires was seen among patients than among healthy donors.

Sequenced material consisted of expressed TCRB transcripts (all of the isolated RNA was reverse transcribed). Sequenced by immunoSEQ multiplex PCR; TCRdb stores in-frame clones only, minus some. The sample has 250,000 or so clones; about a fifth are singletons. CDR3 size: 13 residues. Germline CDR1 reads SGHTA; CDR2 reads FQGNSA. Trimming took 8 bases from V and 8 from J; bases not matched to a gene: 9. Note on this clone: Its specificity is not known.

The sequenced sample consisted of naive CD4+ T cells from blood. The V and J genes are TRBV7-2 and TRBJ1-2; TRBD1 agrees at 9 bases. This clonotype was obtained from a woman in her 40s with type 1 diabetes. The CDR3 bases are TGTGCCAGCCACCGAGGACAGGGGAGGGGCTACACCTTC. Amino acid sequence: CASHRGQGRGYTF.